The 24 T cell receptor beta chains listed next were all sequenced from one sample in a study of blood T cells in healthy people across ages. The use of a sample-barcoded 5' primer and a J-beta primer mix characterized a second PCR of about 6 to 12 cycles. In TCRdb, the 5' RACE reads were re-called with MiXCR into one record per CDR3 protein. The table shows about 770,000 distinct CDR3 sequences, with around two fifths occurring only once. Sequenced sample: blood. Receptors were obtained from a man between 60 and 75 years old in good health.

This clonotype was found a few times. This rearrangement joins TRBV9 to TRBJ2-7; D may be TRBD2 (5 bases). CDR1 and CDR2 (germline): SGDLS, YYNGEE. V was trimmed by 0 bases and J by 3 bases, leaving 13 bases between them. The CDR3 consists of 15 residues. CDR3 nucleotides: TGTGCCAGCAGCGTAGACGGGATAGGGATCTACGAGCAGTACTTC. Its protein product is CASSVDGIGIYEQYF.

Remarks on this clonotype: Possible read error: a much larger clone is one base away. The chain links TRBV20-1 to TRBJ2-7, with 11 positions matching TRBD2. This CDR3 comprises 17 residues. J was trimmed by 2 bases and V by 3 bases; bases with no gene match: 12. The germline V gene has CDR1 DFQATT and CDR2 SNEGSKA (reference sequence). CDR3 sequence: CSASGLAGGSGTYEQYF. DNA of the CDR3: TGCAGTGCTAGTGGGCTAGCGGGGGGTTCTGGGACCTACGAGCAGTACTTC.

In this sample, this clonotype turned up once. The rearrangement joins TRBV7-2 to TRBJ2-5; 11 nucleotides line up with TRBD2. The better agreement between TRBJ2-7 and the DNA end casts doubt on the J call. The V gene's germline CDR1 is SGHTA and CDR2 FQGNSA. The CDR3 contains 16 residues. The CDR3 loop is CASSLAPTSGGNEQYF. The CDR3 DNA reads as TGTGCCAGCAGCTTAGCCCCAACTAGCGGGGGCAACGAGCAGTACTTC.

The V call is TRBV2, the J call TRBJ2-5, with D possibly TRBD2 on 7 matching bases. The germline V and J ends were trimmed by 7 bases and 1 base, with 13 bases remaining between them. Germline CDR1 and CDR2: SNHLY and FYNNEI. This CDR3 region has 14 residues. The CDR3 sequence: CASKGGGIQETQYF. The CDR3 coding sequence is TGTGCCAGCAAGGGGGGGGGGATCCAAGAGACCCAGTACTTC.

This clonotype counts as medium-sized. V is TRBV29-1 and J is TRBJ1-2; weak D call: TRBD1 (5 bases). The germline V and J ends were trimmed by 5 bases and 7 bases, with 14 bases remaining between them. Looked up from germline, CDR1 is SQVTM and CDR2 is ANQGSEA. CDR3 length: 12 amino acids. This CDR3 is CSVSEGIGGYTF. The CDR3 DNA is TGCAGCGTTAGTGAGGGGATTGGTGGCTACACCTTC.

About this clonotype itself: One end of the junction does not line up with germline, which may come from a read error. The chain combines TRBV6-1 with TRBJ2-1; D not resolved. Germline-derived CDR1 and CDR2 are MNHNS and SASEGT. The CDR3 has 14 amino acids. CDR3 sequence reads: CASSEGTAYNERFF. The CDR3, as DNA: TGTGCCAGCAGTGAAGGGACGGCCTACAATGAGCGGTTCTTC.

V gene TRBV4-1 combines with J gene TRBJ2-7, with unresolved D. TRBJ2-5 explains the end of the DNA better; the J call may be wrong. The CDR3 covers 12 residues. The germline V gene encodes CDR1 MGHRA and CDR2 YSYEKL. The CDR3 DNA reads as TGCGCCAGCAGCCAAGTCATAGGGACCCAGTACTTC. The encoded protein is CASSQVIGTQYF.

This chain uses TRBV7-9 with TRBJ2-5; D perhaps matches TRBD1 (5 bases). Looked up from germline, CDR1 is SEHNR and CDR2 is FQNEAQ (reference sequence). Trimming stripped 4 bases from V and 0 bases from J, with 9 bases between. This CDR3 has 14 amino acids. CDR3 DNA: TGTGCCAGCAGCTCGGACATGTACCAAGAGACCCAGTACTTC. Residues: CASSSDMYQETQYF.

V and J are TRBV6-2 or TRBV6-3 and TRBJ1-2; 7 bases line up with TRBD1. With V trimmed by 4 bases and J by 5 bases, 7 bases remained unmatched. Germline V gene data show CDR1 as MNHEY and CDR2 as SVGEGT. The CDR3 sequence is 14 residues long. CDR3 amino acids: CASSSRDRSYGYTF. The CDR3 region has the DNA TGTGCCAGCAGTTCAAGGGACAGATCTTATGGCTACACCTTC.

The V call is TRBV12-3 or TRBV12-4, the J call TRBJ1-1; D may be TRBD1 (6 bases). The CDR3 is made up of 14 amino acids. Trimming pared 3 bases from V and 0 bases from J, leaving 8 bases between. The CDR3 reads CASSLGALNTEAFF. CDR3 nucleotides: TGTGCCAGCAGTTTGGGGGCACTGAACACTGAAGCTTTCTTT.

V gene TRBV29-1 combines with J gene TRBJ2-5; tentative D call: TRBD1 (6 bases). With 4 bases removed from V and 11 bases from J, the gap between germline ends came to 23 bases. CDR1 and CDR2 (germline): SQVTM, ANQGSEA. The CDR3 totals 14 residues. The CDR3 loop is CSVVAGTSVYGQYF. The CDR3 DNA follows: TGCAGCGTTGTCGCCGGGACATCGGTATACGGGCAGTACTTC.

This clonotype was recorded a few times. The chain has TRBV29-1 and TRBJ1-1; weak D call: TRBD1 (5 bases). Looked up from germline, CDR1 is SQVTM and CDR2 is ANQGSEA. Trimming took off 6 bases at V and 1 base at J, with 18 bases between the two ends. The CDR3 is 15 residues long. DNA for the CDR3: TGCAGCGTCTACCCACCCGGGGCAAGGAACACTGAAGCTTTCTTT. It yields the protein CSVYPPGARNTEAFF.

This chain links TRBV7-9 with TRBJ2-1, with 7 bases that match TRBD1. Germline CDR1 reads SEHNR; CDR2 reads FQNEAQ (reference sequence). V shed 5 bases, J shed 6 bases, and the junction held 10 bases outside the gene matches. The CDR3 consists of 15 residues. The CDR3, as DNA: TGTGCCAGCAGCGGCCGACAGGGTCCTACCAATGAGCAGTTCTTC. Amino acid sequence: CASSGRQGPTNEQFF.

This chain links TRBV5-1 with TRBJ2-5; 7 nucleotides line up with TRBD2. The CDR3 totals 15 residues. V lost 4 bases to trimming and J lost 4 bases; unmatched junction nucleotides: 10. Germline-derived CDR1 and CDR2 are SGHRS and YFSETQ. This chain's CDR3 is CASSGTSGAVETQYF. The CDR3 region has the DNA TGCGCCAGCAGCGGAACAAGCGGGGCCGTAGAGACCCAGTACTTC.

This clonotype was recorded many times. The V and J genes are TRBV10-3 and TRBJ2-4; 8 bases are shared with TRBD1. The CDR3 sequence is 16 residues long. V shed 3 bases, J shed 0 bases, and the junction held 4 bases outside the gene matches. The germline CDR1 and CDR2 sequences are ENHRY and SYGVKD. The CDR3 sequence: CAISEGDRLAKNIQYF. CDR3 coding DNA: TGTGCCATCAGTGAAGGGGACAGGCTAGCCAAAAACATTCAGTACTTC.

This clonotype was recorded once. The CDR3 DNA reads as TGTGCCAGCAGCCCCTCCGTACAGGGGCTTGGCTACACCTTC. It specifies CASSPSVQGLGYTF. This chain uses TRBV7-2 with TRBJ1-2; 7 bases are a match to TRBD1. CDR3 size: 14 residues. Germline values: CDR1 SGHTA, CDR2 FQGNSA. Losses at the gene ends were 5 bases for V and 7 bases for J; bases not matched to a gene: 10.

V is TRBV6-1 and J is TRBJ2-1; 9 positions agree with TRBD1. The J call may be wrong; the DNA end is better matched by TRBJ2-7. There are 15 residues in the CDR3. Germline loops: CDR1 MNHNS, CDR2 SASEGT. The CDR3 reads CASTSGTGMDNEQYF. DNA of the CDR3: TGTGCCAGCACCTCCGGGACAGGGATGGACAATGAGCAGTACTTC.

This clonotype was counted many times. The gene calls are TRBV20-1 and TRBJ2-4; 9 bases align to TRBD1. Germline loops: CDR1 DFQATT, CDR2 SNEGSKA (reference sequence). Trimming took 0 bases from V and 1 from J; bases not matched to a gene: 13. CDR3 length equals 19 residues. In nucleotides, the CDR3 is TGCAGTGCTAGAGATTCTAAGCGGGACAGGGCGGCCGCCAAAAACATTCAGTACTTC. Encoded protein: CSARDSKRDRAAAKNIQYF.

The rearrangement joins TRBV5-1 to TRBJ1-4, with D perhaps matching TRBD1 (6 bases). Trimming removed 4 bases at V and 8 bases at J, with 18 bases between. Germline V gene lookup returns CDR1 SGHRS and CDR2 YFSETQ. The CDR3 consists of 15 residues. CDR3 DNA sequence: TGCGCCAGCAGCCGAAGGACAGACCGCGAGGAAAAACTGTTTTTT. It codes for CASSRRTDREEKLFF.

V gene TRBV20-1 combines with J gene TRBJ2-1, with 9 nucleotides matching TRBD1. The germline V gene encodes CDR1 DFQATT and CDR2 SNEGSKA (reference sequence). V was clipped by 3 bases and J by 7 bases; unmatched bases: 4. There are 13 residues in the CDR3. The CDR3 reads CSARTGGRNEQFF. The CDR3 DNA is TGCAGTGCTAGGACAGGGGGTAGGAATGAGCAGTTCTTC.

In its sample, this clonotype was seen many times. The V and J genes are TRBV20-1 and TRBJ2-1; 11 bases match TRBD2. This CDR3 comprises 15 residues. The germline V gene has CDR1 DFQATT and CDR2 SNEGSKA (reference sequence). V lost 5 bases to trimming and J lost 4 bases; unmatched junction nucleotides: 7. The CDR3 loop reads CSALGLAERYNEQFF. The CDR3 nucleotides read TGCAGTGCTCTGGGACTAGCGGAGCGATACAATGAGCAGTTCTTC.

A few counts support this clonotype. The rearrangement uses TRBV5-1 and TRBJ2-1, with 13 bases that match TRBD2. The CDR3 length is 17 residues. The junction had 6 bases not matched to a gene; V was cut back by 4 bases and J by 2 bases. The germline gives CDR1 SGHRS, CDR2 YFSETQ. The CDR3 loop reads CASSPRLAGGTYNEQFF. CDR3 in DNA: TGCGCCAGCAGCCCACGACTAGCGGGGGGTACCTACAATGAGCAGTTCTTC.

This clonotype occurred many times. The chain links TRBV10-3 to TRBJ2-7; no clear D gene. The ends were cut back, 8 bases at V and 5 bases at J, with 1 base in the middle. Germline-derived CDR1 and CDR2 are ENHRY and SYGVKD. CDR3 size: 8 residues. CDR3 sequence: CAIHEQYF. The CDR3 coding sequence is TGTGCCATCCACGAGCAGTACTTC.

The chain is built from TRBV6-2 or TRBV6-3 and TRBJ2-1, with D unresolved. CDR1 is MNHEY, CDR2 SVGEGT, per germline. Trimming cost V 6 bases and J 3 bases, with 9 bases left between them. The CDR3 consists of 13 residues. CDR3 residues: CASRSSNYNEQFF. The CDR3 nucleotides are TGTGCCAGCAGATCGAGCAACTACAATGAGCAGTTCTTC.